One sample yielded the 3 T cell receptor beta chains listed below, sequenced in a study of blood T cell repertoires in COVID-19. Clones were sequenced by immunoSEQ multiplex PCR, and TCRdb holds only the in-frame ones, with some missing. This table has around 140,000 clones, around 88% appearing once. The specimen sequenced was peripheral blood. These receptors all come from a man in his 60s with active or convalescent COVID-19.

V gene TRBV7-2 combines with J gene TRBJ2-5; 8 nucleotides agree with TRBD2. This CDR3 comprises 15 residues. Germline trimming cut 2 bases from V and 4 bases from J; bases unmatched to any gene: 6. Germline CDR1 SGHTA, CDR2 FQGNSA. CDR3 sequence (DNA): TGTGCCAGCAGCTTATTCCGGGGGGGCCCAGAGACCCAGTACTTC. Protein product: CASSLFRGGPETQYF.

The chain is built from TRBV7-2 and TRBJ2-5; tentative D call: TRBD2 (5 bases). With 2 bases removed from V and 1 base from J, the gap between germline ends came to 17 bases. CDR1 and CDR2 from the germline V gene are SGHTA and FQGNSA. The CDR3 consists of 17 residues. DNA of the CDR3: TGTGCCAGCAGCTTATCCCCGCCTGGAGCGGCCCAAGAGACCCAGTACTTC. Translating it yields CASSLSPPGAAQETQYF.

The chain employs TRBV19 and TRBJ2-3; 7 nucleotides align to TRBD2. Germline V gene sequence: CDR1 LNHDA, CDR2 SQIVND (reference sequence). Trimming at V came to 7 bases and at J to 6 bases, leaving 7 bases not matched to a gene. The CDR3 spans 13 residues. The CDR3 DNA reads TGTGCCAGTATGGGGCGGGAGCAGGATACGCAGTATTTT. It is translated as CASMGREQDTQYF. Looking up the rest from reference TRBV19 and TRBJ2-3 gives the full variable domain: DGGITQSPKYLFRKEGQNVTLSCEQNLNHDAMYWYRQDPGQGLRLIYYSQIVNDFQKGDIAEGYSVSREKKESFPLTVTSAQKNPTAFYLCASMGREQDTQYFGPGTRLTVL.